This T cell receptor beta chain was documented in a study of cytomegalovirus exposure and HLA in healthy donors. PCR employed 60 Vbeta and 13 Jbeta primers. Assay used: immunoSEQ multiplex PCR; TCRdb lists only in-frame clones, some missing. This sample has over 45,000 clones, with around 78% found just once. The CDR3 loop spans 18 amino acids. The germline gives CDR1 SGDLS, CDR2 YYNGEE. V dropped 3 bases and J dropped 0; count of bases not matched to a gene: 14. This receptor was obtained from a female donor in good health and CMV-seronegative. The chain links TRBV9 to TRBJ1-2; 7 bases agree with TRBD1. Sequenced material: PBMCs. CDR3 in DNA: TGTGCCAGCAGCGCCCGATCAGGGGGGAAAGACTCTAACTATGGCTACACCTTC. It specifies CASSARSGGKDSNYGYTF.